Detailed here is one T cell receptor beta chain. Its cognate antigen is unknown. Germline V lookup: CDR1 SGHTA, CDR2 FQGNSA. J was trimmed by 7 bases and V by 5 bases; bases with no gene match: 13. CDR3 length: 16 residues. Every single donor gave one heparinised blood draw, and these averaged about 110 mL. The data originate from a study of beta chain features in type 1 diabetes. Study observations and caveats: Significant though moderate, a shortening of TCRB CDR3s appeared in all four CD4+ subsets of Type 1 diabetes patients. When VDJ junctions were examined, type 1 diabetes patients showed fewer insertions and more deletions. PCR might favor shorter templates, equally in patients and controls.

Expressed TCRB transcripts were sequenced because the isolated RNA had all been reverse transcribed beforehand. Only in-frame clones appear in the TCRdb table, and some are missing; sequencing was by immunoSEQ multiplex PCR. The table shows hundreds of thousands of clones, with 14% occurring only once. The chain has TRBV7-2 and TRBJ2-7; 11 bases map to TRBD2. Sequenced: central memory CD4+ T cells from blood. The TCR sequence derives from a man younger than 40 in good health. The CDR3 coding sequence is TGTGCCAGCAGCCTACAGGCGACTAGCGGGGCAGGGGAGCAGTACTTC. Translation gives CASSLQATSGAGEQYF.